A selection of T cell receptor beta chains follows, all from one sample in a study of cytomegalovirus exposure and HLA in healthy donors. Clones were read by immunoSEQ multiplex PCR, and TCRdb kept only the in-frame ones, dropping some. The repertoire has some 190,000 clones, 80% of them found once; the top ten carry 1.9%. The sample consisted of PBMCs. These receptors all stem from a woman in her 30s in good health and CMV-seronegative. CDR3s include the opening cysteine and the closing phenylalanine or tryptophan. D genes are given only for firm matches. Rows give clone size only sometimes, using once, few, many, or a class for an expanded clone.

V gene: TRBV4-3; J gene: TRBJ1-2; D gene: TRBD1; clone size: -; CDR3 DNA: TGCGCCAGCAGCCAAGATGGGACAGGGGGCGATGGCTACACCTTC; CDR3 protein: CASSQDGTGGDGYTF
V gene: TRBV9; J gene: TRBJ1-2; D gene: -; clone size: -; CDR3 DNA: TGTGCCAGCAGCGCAAAAAGGGGGTTTGGCTACACCTTC; CDR3 protein: CASSAKRGFGYTF
V gene: TRBV4-2; J gene: TRBJ1-5; D gene: TRBD1; clone size: -; CDR3 DNA: TGTGCCAGCAGCCATGACCAGACAGGGGGCAATCAGCCCCAGCATTTT; CDR3 protein: CASSHDQTGGNQPQHF
V gene: TRBV29-1; J gene: TRBJ1-2; D gene: -; clone size: -; CDR3 DNA: TGCAGCGTTCCCGAGACAGCTAACTATGGCTACACCTTC; CDR3 protein: CSVPETANYGYTF
V gene: TRBV10-3; J gene: TRBJ2-2; D gene: -; clone size: -; CDR3 DNA: TGTGCCATCAGTCCAACCCCGGTCACCGGGGAGCTGTTTTTT; CDR3 protein: CAISPTPVTGELFF
V gene: TRBV19; J gene: TRBJ2-1; D gene: -; clone size: once; CDR3 DNA: TGTGCCAGCGGGGACACCCCACGGAATGAGCAGTTCTTC; CDR3 protein: CASGDTPRNEQFF
V gene: TRBV27; J gene: TRBJ2-7; D gene: TRBD1; clone size: -; CDR3 DNA: TGTGCCAGCAGTTTATCGTACCAGGGGGACTACGAGCAGTACTTC; CDR3 protein: CASSLSYQGDYEQYF
V gene: TRBV18; J gene: TRBJ2-7; D gene: -; clone size: -; CDR3 DNA: TGTGCCAGCTCACCAACTTGGAGAGACTACGAGCAGTACTTC; CDR3 protein: CASSPTWRDYEQYF
V gene: TRBV30; J gene: TRBJ1-6; D gene: TRBD1; clone size: -; CDR3 DNA: TGTGCCTGGATCCGGGCAGGGGGGAGCTCCTATAATTCACCCCTCCACTTT; CDR3 protein: CAWIRAGGSSYNSPLHF
V gene: TRBV19; J gene: TRBJ1-1; D gene: TRBD1; clone size: -; CDR3 DNA: TGTGCCAGTGGCCGACAGGGGACCAGAGAGAACACTGAAGCTTTCTTT; CDR3 protein: CASGRQGTRENTEAFF
V gene: TRBV5-4; J gene: TRBJ2-3; D gene: TRBD2; clone size: once; CDR3 DNA: TGTGCCAGCTGCTGGCGGGGGGGCGAGACAGATACGCAGTATTTT; CDR3 protein: CASCWRGGETDTQYF
V gene: TRBV29-1; J gene: TRBJ1-6; D gene: TRBD1; clone size: -; CDR3 DNA: TGCAGCGTCCTGGGACAGGGAGGCAATTCACCCCTCCACTTT; CDR3 protein: CSVLGQGGNSPLHF
V gene: TRBV9; J gene: TRBJ2-1; D gene: TRBD2; clone size: -; CDR3 DNA: TGTGCCAGCAGCGTAGGCGGGGGGGAGCAGTTCTTC; CDR3 protein: CASSVGGGEQFF
V gene: TRBV7-3; J gene: TRBJ2-7; D gene: -; clone size: once; CDR3 DNA: TGTGCCAGCAGCTTGACAGCTAACTACGAGCAGTACTTC; CDR3 protein: CASSLTANYEQYF
V gene: TRBV29-1; J gene: TRBJ1-1; D gene: -; clone size: -; CDR3 DNA: TGCAGCGTAACGGGGGGGAACACTGAAGCTTTCTTT; CDR3 protein: CSVTGGNTEAFF